One and the same sample provided the 5 T cell receptor beta chains below, sequenced in a study of blood T cell repertoires in COVID-19. Generated by immunoSEQ multiplex PCR, the TCRdb table keeps only in-frame clones and is missing some. The table has under 300,000 clones, 85% seen once. The sample taken for sequencing was peripheral blood. The source is a human donor in a cohort sampled during active COVID-19.

A single count supports this clone. This sequence joins TRBV27 and TRBJ1-2; 9 nucleotides line up with TRBD1. J gave up 6 bases and V 6 bases, and 8 bases lay outside the gene matches. Germline V gene sequence: CDR1 MNHEY, CDR2 SMNVEV (reference sequence). The CDR3 runs 14 residues. The CDR3 bases are TGTGCCAGCAGCCCTTCGGGACAGGGAAATGGCTACACCTTC. Translation: CASSPSGQGNGYTF.

This chain links TRBV13 with TRBJ2-1; D is perhaps TRBD2 (6 bases). Between the trimmed V and J ends, which lost 8 bases and 3 bases, there was a span of 11 bases. Germline V gene sequence: CDR1 PRHDT, CDR2 FYEKMQ (reference sequence). The CDR3 runs to 13 residues. The CDR3 loop reads CASSAGSYNEQFF. The CDR3 DNA sequence: TGTGCCAGCTCAGCCGGGAGCTACAATGAGCAGTTCTTC.

This rearrangement joins TRBV28 to TRBJ2-1; 10 nucleotides match TRBD2. The germline V gene encodes CDR1 MDHEN and CDR2 SYDVKM. Unmatched junction bases numbered 7, after V lost 6 bases and J lost 8 bases. The CDR3 totals 14 residues. CDR3 nucleotides: TGTGCCAGCAGCCTACTAGCGGGATCCGATGAGCAGTTCTTC. Translated, it gives CASSLLAGSDEQFF.

J is TRBJ2-7 and V is TRBV21-1; TRBD2 is the table's D call, not checked against the DNA. TRBV21-1 has pseudogene status. The CDR3 totals 14 residues. This chain's CDR3 is CASREILGPYEQYF. The CDR3 DNA sequence: TGTGCCAGCAGGGAGATACTAGGACCCTACGAGCAGTACTTC.

The V gene is TRBV12-2, the J gene TRBJ2-1; TRBD2, the D gene given by the table, was not confirmed from the DNA. TRBV12-2 is tagged as a pseudogene. The CDR3 sequence is 16 residues long. CDR3 residues: CASRPTPRSSYNEQFF. CDR3 DNA sequence: TGTGCAAGTCGTCCTACACCTCGGAGCTCCTACAATGAGCAGTTCTTC.